This is a list of T cell receptor beta chains from one sample in a study of control samples from healthy donors and cancer patients. Measured with immunoSEQ multiplex PCR; TCRdb has only the in-frame clones, and not every one. The table shows around 83,000 clones, with roughly 93% occurring only once. Sample: PBMCs. Receptor source: a woman aged 40 to 55 with lung cancer. The CDR3 runs from the conserved cysteine through the conserved F or W. The order of the fields is J gene, V gene, clone size, D gene, CDR3 protein, CDR3 DNA. A D gene is named only where the DNA matches it firmly. Where a row states a size, it is once, few, many or the class of an expanded clone; other rows omit it.

TRBJ1-2 | TRBV4-1 | . | . | CASRDTWTAKNGYTF | TGCGCCAGCAGAGATACGTGGACGGCGAAGAATGGCTACACCTTC
TRBJ2-3 | TRBV7-2 | . | TRBD2 | CASSFFVGGGTDTQYF | TGTGCCAGCAGCTTCTTTGTCGGGGGGGGAACAGATACGCAGTATTTT
TRBJ1-1 | TRBV5-4 | once | . | CASSLKVLNTEAFF | TGTGCCAGCAGCTTGAAGGTATTAAACACTGAAGCTTTCTTT
TRBJ1-1 | TRBV7-8 | . | . | CASSLVLKNTEAFF | TGTGCCAGCAGCTTAGTTCTAAAGAACACTGAAGCTTTCTTT
TRBJ1-2 | TRBV11-3 | . | . | CASSETSDGGGYTF | TGTGCCAGCAGCGAAACCTCGGACGGGGGGGGCTACACCTTC
TRBJ2-7 | TRBV3-1/TRBV3-2 | . | . | CASSQDRYEQYF | TGTGCCAGCAGCCAAGATCGCTACGAGCAGTACTTC
TRBJ1-2 | TRBV30 | . | . | CAWSAEDGGINYGYTF | TGTGCCTGGAGTGCCGAGGACGGGGGGATTAACTATGGCTACACCTTC
TRBJ2-7 | TRBV2 | . | TRBD2 | CACHRAEVSGVYEQYF | TGTGCCTGCCATCGAGCCGAGGTCAGCGGGGTTTACGAGCAGTACTTC
TRBJ1-4 | TRBV5-1 | . | . | CASSLTGYTEKLFF | TGCGCCAGCAGCTTGACAGGCTACACTGAAAAACTGTTTTTT
TRBJ2-4 | TRBV12-3/TRBV12-4 | . | . | CASSLAGGNIQYF | TGTGCCAGCAGTTTAGCCGGCGGAAACATTCAGTACTTC
TRBJ1-1 | TRBV6-6 | . | TRBD1 | CASRQGAMVTEAFF | TGTGCCAGCAGACAGGGGGCAATGGTCACTGAAGCTTTCTTT
TRBJ1-2 | TRBV28 | . | . | CASSLGQGKVYGYTF | TGTGCCAGCAGTTTGGGGCAGGGAAAGGTCTATGGCTACACCTTC
TRBJ2-2 | TRBV2 | . | . | CASRESGELFF | TGTGCCAGCAGGGAGTCCGGGGAGCTGTTTTTT
TRBJ1-2 | TRBV18 | . | TRBD1 | CASSTYRGGYTF | TGTGCCAGCTCAACATACAGGGGCGGCTACACCTTC
TRBJ2-7 | TRBV13 | once | . | CASSLGLDGSSPSYEQYF | TGTGCCAGCAGCTTAGGCCTGGACGGCAGCTCCCCCTCCTACGAGCAGTACTTC
TRBJ1-2 | TRBV5-1 | few | TRBD1 | CASSLGQGANYGYTF | TGCGCCAGCAGCTTGGGACAGGGGGCTAACTATGGCTACACCTTC
TRBJ1-5 | TRBV27 | . | . | CASSYIPLGQPQHF | TGTGCCAGCAGTTACATACCCCTGGGGCAGCCCCAGCATTTT
TRBJ1-1 | TRBV27 | . | TRBD1 | CASSPLRQGLEDTEAFF | TGTGCCAGCAGTCCCCTCCGACAGGGGTTGGAGGACACTGAAGCTTTCTTT